These 13 T cell receptor beta chains were sequenced from one sample in a study of T cell changes during pregnancy in multiple sclerosis. Some clones are missing from TCRdb's copy, which holds only in-frame ones; the method was immunoSEQ multiplex PCR. Of about 40,000 clones listed, roughly 92% are singletons. Sequencing was performed on CD4+ T cells from peripheral blood mononuclear cells, taken before pregnancy. The origin of the receptors is a female donor with multiple sclerosis, enrolled in a pregnancy study.

The chain carries TRBV2 and TRBJ2-3; TRBD2 aligns across 8 bases. The CDR3 contains 13 residues. Per the germline V gene, CDR1 is SNHLY and CDR2 is FYNNEI. After removal of 7 bases from V and 5 bases from J, the junction contained 5 bases not matched to a gene. CDR3 nucleotides: TGTGCCAGCATAAGCGGGAGCGTAGATACGCAGTATTTT. This gives the protein CASISGSVDTQYF.

This clone was found once. This sequence joins TRBV6-1 and TRBJ1-1; 9 bases are a match to TRBD1. Per the germline V gene, CDR1 is MNHNS and CDR2 is SASEGT. Unmatched junction bases numbered 7, after V lost 4 bases and J lost 1 base. The CDR3 totals 16 residues. The DNA of the CDR3 is TGTGCCAGCAGTGCCGGGACAGGGATTAGGAACACTGAAGCTTTCTTT. Amino acid sequence: CASSAGTGIRNTEAFF.

The chain links TRBV6-5 to TRBJ1-6, with 7 nucleotides matching TRBD1. CDR1 is MNHEY and CDR2 is SVGAGI in the germline V gene. V dropped 8 bases and J dropped 5; count of bases not matched to a gene: 6. The CDR3 has 14 amino acids. The CDR3 loop is CASCRDRHNSPLHF. DNA of the CDR3: TGTGCCAGCTGCCGGGACAGACATAATTCACCCCTCCACTTT.

The J gene is TRBJ2-1, the V gene TRBV5-4, with TRBD2 matching 11 bases. The CDR3 runs 15 residues. With 3 bases clipped from V and 6 bases from J, the junction kept 5 bases outside the gene matches. From germline, CDR1 is SGHNT and CDR2 YYREEE (reference sequence). CDR3 sequence (DNA): TGTGCCAGCAGCTCCACCGGGACTAGCGGCAATGAGCAGTTCTTC. Translation gives CASSSTGTSGNEQFF. The whole variable domain, filled in from reference TRBV5-4 and TRBJ2-1, reads ETGVTQSPTHLIKTRGQQVTLRCSSQSGHNTVSWYQQALGQGPQFIFQYYREEENGRGNFPPRFSGLQFPNYSSELNVNALELDDSALYLCASSSTGTSGNEQFFGPGTRLTVL.

This clone has just one count. J is TRBJ2-2 and V is TRBV27; a weak D match, TRBD2 (5 bases). V shed 4 bases and J shed 0 bases, with 15 bases lying between them. The CDR3 spans 17 residues. Germline values: CDR1 MNHEY, CDR2 SMNVEV (reference sequence). The CDR3 sequence is CASSSILDWANTGELFF. Written as DNA, the CDR3 is TGTGCCAGCAGTTCCATTCTGGACTGGGCGAACACCGGGGAGCTGTTTTTT.

The chain carries TRBV5-8 and TRBJ1-2, with D maybe TRBD1 (5 bases). V was cut by 4 bases and J by 8 bases, with 15 bases left in between. The CDR3 loop spans 13 amino acids. Germline CDR1 reads SGHTS; CDR2 reads YDEGEE. Here the CDR3 DNA reads TGTGCCAGCAGCCGGAACGGGCCAGGGGGCTACACCTTC. This codes for CASSRNGPGGYTF.

The chain couples TRBV2 to TRBJ1-5, with unresolved D. Germline V gives CDR1 SNHLY, CDR2 FYNNEI. CDR3 length equals 15 residues. Deletions cut 7 bases from V and 1 base from J, with 14 bases between. In DNA, the CDR3 is TGTGCCAGCATTCCAGGCCTTTCAAGCAATCAGCCCCAGCATTTT. Protein: CASIPGLSSNQPQHF.

The chain carries TRBV2 and TRBJ2-5; 7 positions agree with TRBD2. Trimming took 0 bases from V and 5 from J; bases not matched to a gene: 12. The V gene's germline CDR1 is SNHLY and CDR2 FYNNEI. This CDR3 has 17 residues. CDR3 coding DNA: TGTGCCAGCAGTGAAGCGCTTCAGCGGGGACCTCTGGAGACCCAGTACTTC. Translated, it gives CASSEALQRGPLETQYF.

The genes are TRBV28 and TRBJ2-6; 7 bases line up with TRBD1. V lost 6 bases and J lost 4; bases outside the gene matches: 21. The V gene's germline CDR1 is MDHEN and CDR2 SYDVKM. This CDR3 region has 20 residues. The CDR3 is CASRFSQVTGRGLGANVLTF. The CDR3 nucleotides read TGTGCCAGCAGGTTCAGTCAGGTGACAGGGCGAGGTCTGGGGGCCAACGTCCTGACTTTC.

V gene TRBV7-2 combines with J gene TRBJ2-3, with 7 positions matching TRBD1. The ends lost 4 bases at V and 0 bases at J; junction bases unmatched: 4. The CDR3 spans 15 residues. Germline V gene lookup returns CDR1 SGHTA and CDR2 FQGNSA. CDR3 amino acids: CASSSRQGSTDTQYF. For the CDR3, the DNA is TGTGCCAGCAGCTCGCGACAGGGCAGCACAGATACGCAGTATTTT.

This clone was counted once. The chain uses TRBV5-1 and TRBJ2-2; possibly TRBD2 for D (5 bases). This CDR3 region has 17 residues. From germline, CDR1 is SGHRS and CDR2 YFSETQ. Trimming removed 2 bases at V and 6 bases at J, with 20 bases between. The DNA of the CDR3 is TGCGCCAGCAGCTTCTCACTACGGACGGGTAGCGCCGGGGAGCTGTTTTTT. It yields the protein CASSFSLRTGSAGELFF.

The chain employs TRBV5-8 and TRBJ1-3, with TRBD1 identical over 7 bases. Germline trimming cut 5 bases from V and 4 bases from J; bases unmatched to any gene: 3. The germline gives CDR1 SGHTS, CDR2 YDEGEE. The CDR3 is 13 residues long. The CDR3 bases are TGTGCCAGCAGAACAGGGGTCGGAAACACCATATATTTT. The encoded protein is CASRTGVGNTIYF. The whole variable domain, remainder taken from reference TRBV5-8 and TRBJ1-3, is EAGVTQSPTHLIKTRGQQATLRCSPISGHTSVYWYQQALGLGLQFLLWYDEGEERNRGNFPPRFSGRQFPNYSSELNVNALELEDSALYLCASRTGVGNTIYFGEGSWLTVV.

This sequence joins TRBV5-1 and TRBJ2-7; 13 bases fit TRBD2. The CDR3 length is 15 residues. Per the germline V gene, CDR1 is SGHRS and CDR2 is YFSETQ. V gave up 6 bases and J gave up 4 bases; unmatched junction bases: 7. CDR3 residues: CASNYGLAGAYEQYF. The CDR3, as DNA: TGCGCCAGCAACTATGGACTAGCGGGAGCTTACGAGCAGTACTTC.